This T cell receptor beta chain was documented in a study of blood T cell repertoires in COVID-19. Study background: The United States, Italy and Spain provided the acute and convalescent COVID-19 samples. The cDNA or gDNA used as material had been derived from T cells, B-cell-depleted T cells, or PBMCs.

The V gene's germline CDR1 is KGHSH and CDR2 LQKENI. With 5 bases removed from V and 4 bases from J, the gap between germline ends came to 8 bases. This CDR3 comprises 12 residues. Authors' data handling: Estimation of nucleated cell counts was performed using reference gene primer amplification. The repertoire was sequenced with immunoSEQ multiplex PCR; TCRdb's copy has only in-frame clones and lacks some. D and trimming come from the DNA, and the V and J calls and clone size come from that table. The repertoire holds about 170,000 clones, approximately 86% seen once, with around 7% in the top ten. Sequencing used peripheral blood. This receptor was taken from an elderly woman in a cohort sampled during active or convalescent COVID-19. The rearrangement links TRBV18 to TRBJ1-1; D gene ambiguous. CDR3 residues: CASSMSLTEAFF. The DNA of the CDR3 is TGTGCCAGCTCAATGAGCCTCACTGAAGCTTTCTTT. Together with reference TRBV18 and TRBJ1-1, the CDR3 gives the full variable domain: NAGVMQNPRHLVRRRGQEARLRCSPMKGHSHVYWYRQLPEEGLKFMVYLQKENIIDESGMPKERFSAEFPKEGPSILRIQQVVRGDSAAYFCASSMSLTEAFFGQGTRLTVV.